The present entry profiles one T cell receptor beta chain with its context. There is no known antigen for this receptor. Within one base of it there is no much larger clone, and no base qualities were kept. This sample is drawn from a study of prognosis after radiotherapy for stage I lung cancer (dated by TCRdb to the early 2020s). As for the study more broadly: Between early 2018 and January 2019, nineteen patients with stage I NSCLC were enrolled in Nanjing, China. Newly diagnosed primary stage I lung tumors were present in over twelve patients, and oligometastatic NSCLC after surgical resection of the primary tumor was present in five patients. All patients were considered medically inoperable, owing to comorbidities in about 13 and refusal of surgery in over 5. Ages in the cohort of 10 to 15 men and about six women ranged from 53 to 84 years, with a median of 74. About 12 patients had adenocarcinoma and over five had squamous cell carcinoma as the tumor histology. Using image-guided IMRT or VMAT, SBRT was delivered in 3 to 5 fractions at a biologically effective dose of at least 100 Gy. SBRT was not combined with any concurrent therapy in any patient. After SBRT, distant metastases developed in four of the 19 patients at a median of approximately 7 months, while the remaining 15 patients had no significant progression. This study profiled peripheral blood TCR beta repertoires from stage I NSCLC patients before and after stereotactic body radiotherapy and linked the repertoires to distant failure. The study took one blood sample before SBRT and one after SBRT from each of 19 patients and sequenced all 40 or so samples.

Summary of the overall study and its limitations: Post-SBRT Shannon entropy and its change from baseline were lower in patients who developed distant metastases; baseline Shannon entropy was not associated with metastases. No determination of tumor specificity was made for expanded TCR clones. Differences in TRBV and TRBJ usage frequencies by metastasis status were reportedly observed in two V genes at baseline and in several V and two J genes after SBRT. No adjustment for multiple comparisons was applied to any of the reported P values. After SBRT, the number of unique TCR clones decreased (median around 10,000 before versus around 7,000 after; Wilcoxon paired P=0.011). The study was limited by the small cohort and short follow-up, and independent validation of the study findings is required.

Two rounds of multiplex PCR on genomic DNA were used to amplify the TCR beta CDR3 region. The first PCR round used primers specific to each TRBV and TRBJ gene, with sequences filed in Chinese patent CN105087789A. The second PCR round used universal primers. The Roche High Pure PCR Template Preparation Kit was used to extract genomic DNA from frozen PBMCs. The libraries underwent paired-end sequencing with 151 bp reads on an Illumina HiSeq 3000. Turning to the authors' computational methods: CutAdapt was used to discard raw reads that did not contain the multiplex PCR primer sequences. High-quality paired reads were merged into contigs with PEAR. By alignment to reference sequences, MiXCR assigned TRB V, D and J gene segments to each contig. To remove sequencing errors, CDR3 sequences were clustered according to base quality and sequence similarity. Shannon entropy, normalized by the natural log of the productive TCR sequence number, served as the measure of diversity. Clonality was computed as one minus the ratio of Shannon entropy to the natural log of the number of unique clonotypes. Using the Youden index from ROC curves, the researchers picked the repertoire-metric cut-offs for progression-free survival, and all analyses were carried out in R 3.5.3. Using fastp trimming at Q25 and MiXCR clonotype assembly, TCRdb reanalyzed the public sequencing data and kept in-frame beta chains. Rows are combined by CDR3 protein, so each entry shows the most common genes and DNA. What appears here as the V and J calls and clone size reflects TCRdb's work, not the paper's. The sample yields around 26,000 distinct CDR3 sequences; 25% to 35% were counted once. The biggest ten clones account for 30% to 40% of the sample.

The V end gives up 3 bases and the J end 2 bases, leaving 2 bases in the junction not matched to a gene. From the germline V gene, CDR1 is MNHGY and CDR2 is SVAAGI. The cysteine opens and the phenylalanine closes a CDR3 of 15 amino acids. CDR3 DNA is the only sequence kept; it has 45 bases, read in frame from the first base. No patient had a history of other malignancies or prior chemotherapy or radiotherapy, and all had node-negative disease on CT and PET/CT. At each of the two time points, six milliliters of peripheral venous blood were collected into EDTA tubes. Ficoll-Paque Plus density-gradient centrifugation was used to isolate PBMCs. Right after collection, samples were placed at -80 degrees C and kept there until analysis.

The V and J genes are TRBV6-9 and TRBJ2-1, with 9 central nucleotides matching TRBD2. This clonotype was obtained from a donor older than 45 with non-small cell lung cancer. This sample comprised PBMCs, obtained before or after stereotactic body radiation therapy (not recorded which). The CDR3 protein is CASSYGGRAYNEQFF. The DNA sequence is as follows: TGTGCCAGCAGTTACGGCGGGAGGGCCTACAATGAGCAGTTCTTC.